Listed here are 19 T cell receptor beta chains from one sample, sequenced in a study of blood T cell repertoires in COVID-19. The repertoire was sequenced with immunoSEQ multiplex PCR; TCRdb's copy has only in-frame clones and lacks some. Of around 43,000 clones in the sample, approximately 88% are singletons; the top ten hold 7% to 9%. The material sequenced was peripheral blood. These TCRs come from a woman in her sixties or seventies with acute or convalescent COVID-19.

In nucleotides, the CDR3 is TGTGCCAGCAGCCAAGATCTTAGCGGGAGTCGCACAGATACGCAGTATTTT. Its protein product is CASSQDLSGSRTDTQYF. The chain couples TRBV3-1 (or the pseudogene TRBV3-2) to TRBJ2-3, with 9 nucleotides matching TRBD2. This CDR3 spans 17 amino acids. Germline V gene sequence: CDR1 LGHDT, CDR2 YNNKEL (reference sequence). V lost 0 bases, J lost 1 base, and 5 bases stayed unmatched.

The chain links TRBV5-5 to TRBJ2-2, with 7 positions matching TRBD1. The CDR3 extends over 16 amino acids. Germline trimming cut 1 base from V and 7 bases from J; bases unmatched to any gene: 10. Germline CDR1 and CDR2: SGHKS and YYEKEE (reference sequence). The CDR3 spells CASSLSVTGSIGELFF. In DNA, the CDR3 is TGTGCCAGCAGCTTGTCTGTGACAGGGTCGATCGGGGAGCTGTTTTTT.

The chain employs TRBV5-6 and TRBJ2-6; 7 bases align to TRBD1. The germline gives CDR1 SGHDT, CDR2 YYEEEE. The CDR3 contains 19 residues. V was pared by 4 bases and J by 0 bases, with 13 bases of the junction left unmatched. The CDR3 nucleotides read TGTGCCAGCAGCGGGGGTGGTGACAGGGAAAGCTCTGGGGCCAACGTCCTGACTTTC. As protein: CASSGGGDRESSGANVLTF.

The rearrangement joins TRBV6-5 to TRBJ2-2, with D possibly being TRBD2 (6 bases). The CDR3 is made up of 14 amino acids. V dropped 8 bases and J dropped 4 bases, with 14 bases sitting between them. CDR1 is MNHEY and CDR2 is SVGAGI in the germline V gene. CDR3 bases: TGTGCCAGCGGGGCGGGGCAGCTCACCGGGGAGCTGTTTTTT. Protein sequence: CASGAGQLTGELFF.

This clone was picked up one time. The chain combines TRBV10-3 with TRBJ2-5; D gene uncertain. Germline V gene data show CDR1 as ENHRY and CDR2 as SYGVKD. The CDR3 runs to 15 residues. V gave up 3 bases and J gave up 2 bases, with 13 bases separating them. The CDR3 coding sequence is TGTGCCATCAGTGATTACGGGTCTAGACAAGAGACCCAGTACTTC. This sequence encodes CAISDYGSRQETQYF.

The chain is built from TRBV7-2 and TRBJ1-2; weak D call: TRBD1 (5 bases). V lost 5 bases, J lost 7 bases, and 14 bases lay in between. This CDR3 has 13 residues. The germline CDR1 and CDR2 sequences are SGHTA and FQGNSA. Here the CDR3 reads CASSTGTMGGYTF. The CDR3 nucleotides are TGTGCCAGCAGCACCGGGACTATGGGTGGCTACACCTTC.

CDR3 residues: CASSVDAAATETQYF. In DNA, the CDR3 is TGTGCCAGCAGCGTAGACGCGGCCGCTACAGAGACCCAGTACTTC. The V call is TRBV9, the J call TRBJ2-5; D uncertain. This CDR3 comprises 15 residues. V lost 0 bases and J lost 4, with 13 bases in between. Germline CDR1 reads SGDLS; CDR2 reads YYNGEE.

This CDR3 is CASSQGRTGKLGELFF. DNA for the CDR3: TGTGCCAGCAGCCAAGGGAGGACAGGGAAGTTGGGGGAGCTGTTTTTT. The rearrangement links TRBV3-1 (or the pseudogene TRBV3-2) to TRBJ2-2, with 8 bases aligning to TRBD1. The V gene end was trimmed by 1 base and the J gene end by 8 bases; junction bases not matched to a gene: 9. Looked up from germline, CDR1 is LGHDT and CDR2 is YNNKEL (reference sequence). The CDR3 extends over 16 amino acids.

J is TRBJ2-3 and V is TRBV9; tentative D call: TRBD2 (6 bases). CDR3 size: 17 residues. The germline V gene has CDR1 SGDLS and CDR2 YYNGEE. Trimming cost V 6 bases and J 12 bases, with 32 bases left between them. The CDR3 nucleotides read TGTGCCAGCACCCCCGGGGGTGGGGGACCCTTCGCTAGTTATCAGTATTTT. Translation: CASTPGGGGPFASYQYF.

CDR3 nucleotide sequence: TGTGCCAGCAGCTTGGACAGGGCCGCGAACACCGGGGAGCTGTTTTTT. Its protein product is CASSLDRAANTGELFF. The chain recombines TRBV7-2 with TRBJ2-2; 8 bases match TRBD1. There are 16 residues in the CDR3. CDR1 is SGHTA, CDR2 FQGNSA, per germline. Unmatched junction bases numbered 3, after V lost 3 bases and J lost 0 bases.

This chain uses TRBV7-3 with TRBJ1-4; TRBD1 agrees at 7 bases. Germline CDR1 reads SGHTA; CDR2 reads FQGTGA. V lost 2 bases and J lost 6; bases outside the gene matches: 0. The CDR3 spans 13 residues. CDR3 region: CASSLDRDEKLFF. The DNA for the CDR3 is TGTGCCAGCAGCTTAGACAGGGATGAAAAACTGTTTTTT.

The chain has TRBV4-1 and TRBJ2-7, with 10 bases aligning to TRBD1. CDR3 size: 16 residues. Germline CDR1 is MGHRA and CDR2 is YSYEKL. V trimming: 4 bases; J trimming: 3 bases; junction bases outside the gene matches: 9. As DNA, the CDR3 is TGCGCCAGCAGCCTCAACCCGGGACAGGGGATCTACGAGCAGTACGTC. It translates to CASSLNPGQGIYEQYV.

The chain employs TRBV19 and TRBJ1-5, with 8 bases fitting TRBD1. V lost 4 bases to trimming and J lost 5 bases; unmatched junction nucleotides: 1. CDR3 length equals 13 residues. Germline CDR1 LNHDA, CDR2 SQIVND (reference sequence). The CDR3 sequence is CASSKTGDQPQHF. The CDR3 nucleotides read TGTGCCAGTAGTAAGACAGGGGATCAGCCCCAGCATTTT.

The rearrangement links TRBV25-1 to TRBJ2-3, with 8 bases fitting TRBD2. CDR3 length equals 14 residues. Germline-derived CDR1 and CDR2 are MGHDK and SYGVNS. J was trimmed by 1 base and V by 7 bases; bases with no gene match: 4. CDR3 residues: CASTTGLGTDTQYF. The CDR3 nucleotides are TGTGCCAGCACTACGGGACTAGGCACAGATACGCAGTATTTT. The entire variable domain, with the rest obtained from reference TRBV25-1 and TRBJ2-3, is as follows: EADIYQTPRYLVIGTGKKITLECSQTMGHDKMYWYQQDPGMELHLIHYSYGVNSTEKGDLSSESTVSRIRTEHFPLTLESARPSHTSQYLCASTTGLGTDTQYFGPGTRLTVL.

The chain joins TRBV7-2 to TRBJ2-2; TRBD2 matches at 8 bases. Germline lookup yields CDR1 SGHTA and CDR2 FQGNSA. This CDR3 spans 15 amino acids. Trimming removed 5 bases from V and 6 bases from J; junction bases left unmatched: 8. The CDR3 sequence: CASSPRGGLAGELFF. As DNA, the CDR3 is TGTGCCAGCAGCCCTCGGGGGGGACTGGCCGGGGAGCTGTTTTTT.

The V gene is TRBV2, the J gene TRBJ2-1, with 12 bases identical to TRBD2. The CDR3 spans 13 residues. Trimming took 10 bases from V and 4 from J; bases not matched to a gene: 2. CDR1 and CDR2 from the germline V gene are SNHLY and FYNNEI. This CDR3 is CATLAGGYNEQFF. The DNA for the CDR3 is TGTGCCACCCTAGCGGGGGGGTACAATGAGCAGTTCTTC. Using reference TRBV2 and TRBJ2-1 for the parts outside the CDR3, the full variable domain is EPEVTQTPSHQVTQMGQEVILRCVPISNHLYFYWYRQILGQKVEFLVSFYNNEISEKSEIFDDQFSVERPDGSNFTLKIRSTKLEDSAMYFCATLAGGYNEQFFGPGTRLTVL.

The V gene is TRBV19, the J gene TRBJ1-4, with 8 bases aligning to TRBD1. There are 13 residues in the CDR3. Germline V gene sequence: CDR1 LNHDA, CDR2 SQIVND (reference sequence). After removal of 4 bases from V and 9 bases from J, the junction contained 4 bases not matched to a gene. CDR3 sequence: CASSKAGGQKLFF. The CDR3 nucleotides are TGTGCCAGTAGTAAAGCAGGGGGCCAAAAACTGTTTTTT.

The chain has TRBV5-4 and TRBJ2-1; 7 positions agree with TRBD2. The CDR3 is 16 residues long. The germline gives CDR1 SGHNT, CDR2 YYREEE (reference sequence). J was trimmed by 0 bases and V by 4 bases; bases with no gene match: 7. The CDR3 DNA is TGTGCCAGCAGCAGTCCCGAGCGGGGCTCCTACAATGAGCAGTTCTTC. Amino acid sequence: CASSSPERGSYNEQFF.

In this sample, this clone turned up once. The genes are TRBV12-5 and TRBJ1-5; 7 bases align to TRBD1. Trimming removed 0 bases from V and 3 bases from J; junction bases left unmatched: 11. The CDR3 is 18 amino acids. Germline V CDR1 and CDR2: LGHNT, FRNRAP. CDR3 sequence reads: CASGLVNPWTGTNQPQHF. The CDR3 DNA reads as TGTGCTAGTGGTTTGGTAAACCCGTGGACAGGCACCAATCAGCCCCAGCATTTT.